This T cell receptor (beta chain) was recorded in a study of beta chain features in type 1 diabetes. Study observations and caveats: People with Type 1 diabetes carried modestly yet significantly shorter TCRB CDR3s in all four CD4+ subsets.

Sequenced material consisted of expressed TCRB transcripts (all of the isolated RNA was reverse transcribed). The study sequenced naive, central memory and regulatory T cell samples to an average of about 3.6 million reads. Profiling relied on immunoSEQ multiplex PCR, and the TCRdb table lists in-frame clones only, not all of them. This sample has roughly 230,000 clones, with 9.6% found just once. Trimming pared 4 bases from V and 6 bases from J, leaving 19 bases between. Germline V gene data show CDR1 as MNHNS and CDR2 as SASEGT. The CDR3 runs to 16 residues. Averaging approximately 0.11 L, one heparinised blood draw was given by each donor. This clone was seen a handful of times. Its target is not known.

The sequencing sample was made of naive CD4+ T cells from blood. V usage is TRBV6-1 and J usage is TRBJ2-1; possible D gene TRBD1, 6 bases. The receptor was derived from a woman aged 18-35 years in good health. CDR3 in DNA: TGTGCCAGCAGTGGATGGCGCAGGGGAGCCTTCAATGAGCAGTTCTTC. Protein product: CASSGWRRGAFNEQFF.